These 13 T cell receptor beta chains came from one sample sequenced in a study. Measured with immunoSEQ multiplex PCR; TCRdb has only the in-frame clones, and not every one. The data contain nearly 70,000 clones, about 93% of them singletons. The sample consisted of PBMCs. These receptors were collected from a man aged 40-49 years with rheumatoid arthritis.

The chain couples TRBV19 to TRBJ2-3; D is undetermined. This CDR3 spans 14 amino acids. Trimming removed 5 bases at V and 6 bases at J, with 15 bases between. Germline V lookup: CDR1 LNHDA, CDR2 SQIVND (reference sequence). The CDR3 bases are TGTGCCAGTAGTGATCGCCCAGTCGTGGATACGCAGTATTTT. Translated, it gives CASSDRPVVDTQYF.

The V gene is TRBV11-2, the J gene TRBJ2-1; the D is unclear. The length of the CDR3 is 11 residues. Trimming took 7 bases from V and 9 from J, leaving 10 bases between them. The germline V gene encodes CDR1 SGHAT and CDR2 FQNNGV. In DNA form, the CDR3 reads TGTGCCAGCACCCGTGGTGGTGAGCAGTTCTTC. This encodes CASTRGGEQFF.

This clone was observed a single time. The V gene is TRBV9, the J gene TRBJ2-1, with 7 positions matching TRBD1. The CDR3 has 17 amino acids. Unmatched junction bases numbered 14, after V lost 4 bases and J lost 4 bases. Germline V lookup: CDR1 SGDLS, CDR2 YYNGEE. The CDR3 nucleotides are TGTGCCAGCAGCCCCAGATATGCTCGGGACAGATACAATGAGCAGTTCTTC. Protein: CASSPRYARDRYNEQFF.

The chain uses TRBV25-1 and TRBJ2-1; 7 bases match TRBD1. J lost 9 bases, V lost 4 bases, and 15 bases had no gene match. CDR1 is MGHDK and CDR2 is SYGVNS in the germline V gene. CDR3 length: 16 amino acids. CDR3 nucleotides: TGTGCCAGCAGTGGGGCCCGGGACAGCCTCTCTGGTGAGCAGTTCTTC. This sequence encodes CASSGARDSLSGEQFF.

The J gene is TRBJ2-7, the V gene TRBV18, with TRBD2 identical over 9 bases. V gave up 3 bases and J gave up 2 bases; unmatched junction bases: 2. Germline V gene lookup returns CDR1 KGHSH and CDR2 LQKENI. This CDR3 is built from 14 residues. The CDR3 sequence: CASSPAGGPYEQYF. CDR3 DNA sequence: TGTGCCAGCTCACCCGCGGGGGGGCCCTACGAGCAGTACTTC.

This sequence joins TRBV6-5 and TRBJ1-1; 7 bases are shared with TRBD1. Germline V gene lookup returns CDR1 MNHEY and CDR2 SVGAGI. Trimming at V came to 8 bases and at J to 2 bases, leaving 5 bases not matched to a gene. The CDR3 loop spans 13 amino acids. Written as DNA, the CDR3 is TGTGCCAGCCTCCAGGGGGGCAACACTGAAGCTTTCTTT. Translating gives CASLQGGNTEAFF.

V usage is TRBV6-5 and J usage is TRBJ1-1; TRBD1 matches 8 bases. Losses at the gene ends were 7 bases for V and 4 bases for J; bases not matched to a gene: 11. CDR1 and CDR2 (germline): MNHEY, SVGAGI. The CDR3 loop spans 15 amino acids. The CDR3 DNA reads TGTGCCAGCACCCCACGGGGGACAGGTATCACTGAAGCTTTCTTT. Protein sequence: CASTPRGTGITEAFF.

V is TRBV12-3 or TRBV12-4 and J is TRBJ1-1; D ambiguous. V lost 3 bases and J 8 bases, leaving 13 bases between the germline ends. The CDR3 runs 13 residues. As DNA, the CDR3 is TGTGCCAGCAGTTTCGATGGGCGTCCCGAAGCTTTCTTT. Its translation is CASSFDGRPEAFF.

The gene calls are TRBV5-1 and TRBJ2-6; 8 bases fit TRBD1. CDR1 SGHRS and CDR2 YFSETQ come from the germline V gene. The CDR3 has 19 residues. The V gene end was trimmed by 3 bases and the J gene end by 0 bases; junction bases not matched to a gene: 11. CDR3 in DNA: TGCGCCAGCAGCTCAGCCACGGGACAGGTCTACTCTGGGGCCAACGTCCTGACTTTC. The encoded protein is CASSSATGQVYSGANVLTF.

The chain links TRBV7-6 to TRBJ2-3; 10 bases match TRBD2. The CDR3 covers 17 residues. Germline trimming cut 3 bases from V and 0 bases from J; bases unmatched to any gene: 6. Germline CDR1 SGHVS, CDR2 FNYEAQ. The CDR3 nucleotides are TGTGCCAGCAGCTTTATGCCTAGCGGGAGCAGCACAGATACGCAGTATTTT. Translating gives CASSFMPSGSSTDTQYF.

The chain uses TRBV28 and TRBJ1-5, with 8 bases fitting TRBD1. Germline-derived CDR1 and CDR2 are MDHEN and SYDVKM. Losses at the gene ends were 5 bases for V and 2 bases for J; bases not matched to a gene: 2. The CDR3 has 14 amino acids. The CDR3 here is CASSQTGGNQPQHF. Written as DNA, the CDR3 is TGTGCCAGCAGTCAGACAGGGGGCAATCAGCCCCAGCATTTT.

The chain is built from TRBV25-1 and TRBJ2-3; D possibly uses TRBD1 or TRBD2 (5 bases each). The CDR3 consists of 17 residues. Germline CDR1 and CDR2: MGHDK and SYGVNS. Trimming pared 8 bases from V and 4 bases from J, leaving 25 bases between. Here the CDR3 reads CASAPGSGAGPPDTQYF. DNA for the CDR3: TGTGCCAGCGCCCCCGGGTCCGGGGCAGGTCCCCCAGATACGCAGTATTTT.

The chain combines TRBV5-4 with TRBJ1-3; no clear D gene. Trimming took off 5 bases at V and 0 bases at J, with 12 bases between the two ends. CDR1 and CDR2 from the germline V gene are SGHNT and YYREEE (reference sequence). The CDR3 has 15 residues. CDR3 in DNA: TGTGCCAGCAGTCAAGACGCCCGCTCTGGAAACACCATATATTTT. Amino acids: CASSQDARSGNTIYF.